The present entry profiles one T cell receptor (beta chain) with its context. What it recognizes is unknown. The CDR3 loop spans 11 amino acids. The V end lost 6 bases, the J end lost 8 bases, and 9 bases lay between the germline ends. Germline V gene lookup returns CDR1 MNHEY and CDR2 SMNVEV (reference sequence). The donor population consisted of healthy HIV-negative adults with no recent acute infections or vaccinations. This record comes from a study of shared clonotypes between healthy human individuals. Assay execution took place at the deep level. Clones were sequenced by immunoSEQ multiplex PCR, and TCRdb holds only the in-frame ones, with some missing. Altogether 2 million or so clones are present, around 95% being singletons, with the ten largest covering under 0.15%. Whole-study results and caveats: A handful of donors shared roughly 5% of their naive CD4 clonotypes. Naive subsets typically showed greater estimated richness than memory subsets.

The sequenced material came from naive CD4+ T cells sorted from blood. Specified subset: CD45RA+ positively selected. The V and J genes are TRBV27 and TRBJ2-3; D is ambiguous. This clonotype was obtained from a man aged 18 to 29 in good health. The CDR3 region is CASSDLGTQYF. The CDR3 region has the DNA TGTGCCAGCAGCGACCTGGGTACGCAGTATTTT.